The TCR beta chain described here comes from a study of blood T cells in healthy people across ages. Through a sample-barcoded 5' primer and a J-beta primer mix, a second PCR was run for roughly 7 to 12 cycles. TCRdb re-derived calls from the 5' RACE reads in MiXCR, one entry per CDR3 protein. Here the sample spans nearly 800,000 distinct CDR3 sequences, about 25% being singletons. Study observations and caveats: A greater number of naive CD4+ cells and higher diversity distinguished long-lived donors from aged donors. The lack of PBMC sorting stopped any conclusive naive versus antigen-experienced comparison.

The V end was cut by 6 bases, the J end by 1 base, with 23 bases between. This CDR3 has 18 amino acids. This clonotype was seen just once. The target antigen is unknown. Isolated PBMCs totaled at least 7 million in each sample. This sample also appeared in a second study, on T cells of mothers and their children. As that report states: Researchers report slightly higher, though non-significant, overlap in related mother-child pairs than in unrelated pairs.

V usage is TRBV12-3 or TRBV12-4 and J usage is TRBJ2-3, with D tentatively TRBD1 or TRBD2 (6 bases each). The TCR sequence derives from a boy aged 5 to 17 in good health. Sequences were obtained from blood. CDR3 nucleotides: TGTGCCAGCAGCAATCCTGGGGGGAGGACAGTTGGCACAGATACGCAGTATTTT. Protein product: CASSNPGGRTVGTDTQYF.